This T cell receptor (beta chain) emerged from a study of T cells in Graves' hyperthyroidism and ophthalmopathy. Broader study findings: Most thyroid clonotypes expanded above 0.001 were also detected in blood.

This clonotype was detected many times. As yet, its antigen is unknown. Using RNA transcripts as the source, TCR beta CDR3 regions were amplified. Initially, a first-round RT-PCR of the TCR CDR3 employed the HTBI primer set. TCRdb re-called the multiplex PCR reads through MiXCR, storing one row per CDR3 protein. The sample has roughly 350,000 distinct CDR3 sequences, around 15% seen once. The CDR3 is made up of 14 amino acids. V shed 2 bases, J shed 3 bases, and the junction held 2 bases outside the gene matches. From germline, CDR1 is SGHVT and CDR2 SQSDAQ. Specimen: blood. This clonotype was obtained from a woman aged 35 to 49 with Graves' ophthalmopathy. The chain couples TRBV7-4 to TRBJ1-1; 8 bases align to TRBD1. The CDR3 loop is CASSLKDRDTEAFF. In nucleotides, the CDR3 is TGTGCCAGCAGCTTAAAGGACAGGGACACTGAAGCTTTCTTT.